This TCR beta chain stems from a study of OX40 agonist ivuxolimab in advanced cancers. In its sample, this clone was seen once. This CDR3 is 16 amino acids long. Germline CDR1 is MGHDK and CDR2 is SYGVNS. V was trimmed by 2 bases and J by 1 base, leaving 12 bases between them. This table comes from immunoSEQ multiplex PCR, and its TCRdb copy is limited to in-frame clones, with some not included. The sample has roughly 81,000 clones, more than 70% seen once. The genes are TRBV25-1 and TRBJ2-1; D is perhaps TRBD2 (6 bases). Sequencing was performed on CD4+ or CD8+ T cells sorted from blood, taken in a trial of the OX40 agonist ivuxolimab. This clonotype was sampled from an adult with an advanced solid tumor such as melanoma, head and neck, liver or kidney cancer. The CDR3 DNA follows: TGTGCCAGCAGTGAAACTGGAGGGAGTTCCTACAATGAGCAGTTCTTC. Translated, it gives CASSETGGSSYNEQFF.